The 19 T cell receptor beta chains presented below share a single source sample, sequenced in a study of blood T cells in healthy people across ages. Using a J-beta primer mix together with a sample-barcoded 5' primer, a second PCR was run for about 6 to 11 cycles. One entry per CDR3 protein, called by TCRdb with MiXCR from the 5' RACE reads. Among about 1.6 million distinct CDR3 sequences listed, about 31% were seen once. The sequenced sample consisted of blood. The source is a woman under 40 in good health.

A note on this clonotype: One end of the junction varies from germline; a read error may be responsible. The chain employs TRBV30 and TRBJ2-3, with D tentatively TRBD2 (6 bases). Per the germline V gene, CDR1 is GTSNPN and CDR2 is SVGIG (reference sequence). This CDR3 spans 14 amino acids. The CDR3 is CAWSPGSGTDTQYF. CDR3 DNA sequence: TGCGCCTGGAGTCCCGGGAGCGGCACAGATACGCAGTATTTT.

This sequence joins TRBV20-1 and TRBJ2-1, with D perhaps TRBD1 (6 bases). Trimming stripped 2 bases from V and 0 bases from J, with 17 bases between. The CDR3 is 17 amino acids. Per germline, CDR1 DFQATT and CDR2 SNEGSKA (reference sequence). The CDR3 spells CSARPTSRGSSYNEQFF. The CDR3 coding sequence is TGCAGTGCTAGACCGACTTCGAGGGGGAGCTCCTACAATGAGCAGTTCTTC.

A note on this clonotype: The junction departs from the called germline gene at one end, perhaps through a read error. The J gene is TRBJ2-5, the V gene TRBV29-1; D is perhaps TRBD1 (5 bases). The CDR3 has 15 residues. Germline values: CDR1 SQVTM, CDR2 ANQGSEA. CDR3 region: CSAEIRGWYQETQYF. CDR3 sequence (DNA): TGCAGCGCTGAAATAAGGGGTTGGTACCAAGAGACCCAGTACTTC.

In regard to this clonotype: The junction departs from the called germline gene at one end, perhaps through a read error. The CDR3 sequence: CGTKDMIAWRNEQVF. Written as DNA, the CDR3 is TGCGGCACCAAGGATATGATAGCTTGGCGGAATGAGCAGGTCTTC. V gene TRBV29-1 combines with J gene TRBJ2-1; D not resolved. This CDR3 contains 15 residues. Germline V CDR1 and CDR2: SQVTM, ANQGSEA.

V is TRBV5-1 and J is TRBJ2-7, with 10 bases aligning to TRBD1. V shed 2 bases and J 2 bases; nucleotides not matched to a gene: 4. Germline CDR1 is SGHRS and CDR2 is YFSETQ. The CDR3 has 15 amino acids. The CDR3 loop reads CASSLVGQGTYEQYF. DNA of the CDR3: TGCGCCAGCAGCTTAGTGGGACAGGGGACCTACGAGCAGTACTTC.

This clonotype was seen at least ten times. The chain is built from TRBV5-1 and TRBJ2-1, with D possibly TRBD1 on 5 matching bases. Deletions cut 6 bases from V and 0 bases from J, with 16 bases between. Germline-derived CDR1 and CDR2 are SGHRS and YFSETQ. This CDR3 is built from 16 residues. The CDR3 protein is CASNEVRVSSYNEQFF. The CDR3 DNA reads TGCGCCAGCAACGAAGTCAGGGTTAGCTCCTACAATGAGCAGTTCTTC.

The J gene is TRBJ1-1, the V gene TRBV6-1, with no clear D. V was cut by 0 bases and J by 5 bases, with 7 bases left in between. This CDR3 is built from 13 residues. The germline gives CDR1 MNHNS, CDR2 SASEGT. CDR3 amino acids: CASSEAGWTEAFF. CDR3 bases: TGTGCCAGCAGTGAAGCCGGGTGGACTGAAGCTTTCTTT.

This clonotype came up a few times. The rearrangement joins TRBV5-8 to TRBJ2-5, with TRBD1 matching over 7 bases. With 4 bases clipped from V and 11 bases from J, the junction kept 14 bases outside the gene matches. Germline lookup yields CDR1 SGHTS and CDR2 YDEGEE. The CDR3 has 14 amino acids. CDR3 protein: CASSRGQELLEQYF. The CDR3 nucleotides read TGTGCCAGCAGCAGAGGACAGGAGCTGTTGGAGCAGTACTTC.

This clonotype was recorded a few times. The rearrangement links TRBV7-9 to TRBJ2-7, with D perhaps assigned TRBD1 or TRBD2 (5 bases each). Trimming cost V 5 bases and J 3 bases, with 17 bases left between them. This CDR3 spans 15 amino acids. Germline assignment: CDR1 SEHNR and CDR2 FQNEAQ (reference sequence). Written as DNA, the CDR3 is TGTGCCAGCAGCCCCCCTTTTGGGGCGGGCTACGAGCAGTACTTC. Its protein is CASSPPFGAGYEQYF.

In its sample, this clonotype was seen many times. The rearrangement joins TRBV5-5 to TRBJ2-7, with D tentatively TRBD2 (5 bases). CDR3 length: 13 residues. Trimming removed 5 bases at V and 3 bases at J, with 12 bases between. CDR1 SGHKS and CDR2 YYEKEE come from the germline V gene (reference sequence). The CDR3 sequence: CASSSTRGYEQYF. The CDR3 DNA reads as TGTGCCAGCAGTTCGACACGGGGCTACGAGCAGTACTTC.

About this clonotype itself: This clone may be a read error of a much larger clone one base away. This rearrangement joins TRBV5-1 to TRBJ2-7, with 9 positions matching TRBD2. The germline V gene encodes CDR1 SGHRS and CDR2 YFSETQ. CDR3 length: 15 amino acids. CDR3 loop: CAGSFQTSGSYEQYF. CDR3 bases: TGCGCCGGCAGCTTCCAGACTAGCGGCTCCTACGAGCAGTACTTC.

J is TRBJ2-3 and V is TRBV4-1; possibly TRBD1 for D (5 bases). This CDR3 has 15 amino acids. Germline V gene data show CDR1 as MGHRA and CDR2 as YSYEKL. Trimming cost V 6 bases and J 0 bases, with 13 bases left between them. As DNA, the CDR3 is TGCGCCAGCAGGACAGCTTCCCCTAGCACAGATACGCAGTATTTT. Its translation is CASRTASPSTDTQYF.

The chain links TRBV7-2 to TRBJ2-2; D possibly uses TRBD1 or TRBD2 (5 bases each). This CDR3 has 16 amino acids. V dropped 1 base and J dropped 5 bases, with 14 bases sitting between them. The germline V gene has CDR1 SGHTA and CDR2 FQGNSA. CDR3 sequence: CASSLVGGIFTGELFF. For the CDR3, the DNA is TGTGCCAGCAGCTTAGTTGGGGGTATCTTTACCGGGGAGCTGTTTTTT.

This clonotype has just a few counts. The chain recombines TRBV5-1 with TRBJ2-2, with a tentative D call TRBD1 (6 bases). Germline V gene data show CDR1 as SGHRS and CDR2 as YFSETQ. The CDR3 loop spans 15 amino acids. Trimming took off 2 bases at V and 0 bases at J, with 8 bases between the two ends. The CDR3: CASSLQGPNTGELFF. CDR3 in DNA: TGCGCCAGCAGCTTACAGGGCCCGAACACCGGGGAGCTGTTTTTT.

DNA for the CDR3: TGCAGCGTTGAAGCGGGGGGTCAGAGGGCTTCACAGTACTTC. This codes for CSVEAGGQRASQYF. The rearrangement uses TRBV29-1 and TRBJ2-7; 7 bases are shared with TRBD2. The CDR3 totals 14 residues. V lost 1 base to trimming and J lost 10 bases; unmatched junction nucleotides: 13. Germline V lookup: CDR1 SQVTM, CDR2 ANQGSEA.

The chain joins TRBV29-1 to TRBJ2-7; TRBD2 matches 12 bases. The J call may be mistaken, given a closer DNA end match to TRBJ2-5. The CDR3 extends over 15 amino acids. Germline V gene sequence: CDR1 SQVTM, CDR2 ANQGSEA. DNA of the CDR3: TGCAGCGTCCGACGACTAGCGGGGGTGGGGGAGACCCAGTACTTC. Its protein product is CSVRRLAGVGETQYF.

In DNA form, the CDR3 reads TGTGCCAGCAGCCCTCCGACTAGAGGGAGCTCCCACAATGAGCAGTACTTC. It codes for CASSPPTRGSSHNEQYF. The chain combines TRBV9 with TRBJ2-1; TRBD2 is a possible D gene (6 bases). The closer fit of TRBJ2-7 to the DNA end suggests the J call may be wrong. The CDR3 sequence is 17 residues long. CDR1 is SGDLS and CDR2 is YYNGEE in the germline V gene.

This chain links TRBV7-2 with TRBJ2-5, with unresolved D. CDR1 is SGHTA, CDR2 FQGNSA, per germline. Trimming left V 4 bases short and J 4 bases short, with 16 bases between. The CDR3 has 15 residues. The CDR3 sequence is CASSSTPGKTETQYF. CDR3 sequence (DNA): TGTGCCAGCAGCTCGACCCCAGGAAAAACAGAGACCCAGTACTTC. Full variable domain (missing parts from reference TRBV7-2 and TRBJ2-5): GAGVSQSPSNKVTEKGKDVELRCDPISGHTALYWYRQSLGQGLEFLIYFQGNSAPDKSGLPSDRFSAERTGGSVSTLTIQRTQQEDSAVYLCASSSTPGKTETQYFGPGTRLLVL.

This clonotype was seen many times. The V gene is TRBV12-3 or TRBV12-4, the J gene TRBJ1-2; D might be TRBD1 (5 bases). Trimming removed 5 bases from V and 7 bases from J, with 11 bases in between. There are 12 residues in the CDR3. CDR3 loop: CASSALTGGYTF. The CDR3 bases are TGTGCCAGCAGTGCCCTTACAGGTGGCTACACCTTC.